Only one count was recorded for the clone carrying this T cell receptor beta chain. Its matching antigen is unknown. This sample's TCRbeta library carried unique molecular identifier barcodes. TCRdb re-analysed the PCR reads in MiXCR, keeping a single row per CDR3 protein. This table holds fewer than 550,000 distinct CDR3 sequences, more than 9.5% found once. The data stem from a study of T-cell reconstitution after alpha-beta-depleted transplantation in children. Whole-study results and caveats: Reportedly, roughly two months post-transplant, alpha-beta T cells arose from several hundred expanded graft clones. Newly generated T cells supplied most T-cell counts and diversity one year post-transplant. Elevated TCRbeta diversity at day 60 was traced, in some patients, to surviving recipient T cells and thymic progenitors.

Germline V gene data show CDR1 as MDHEN and CDR2 as SYDVKM. The CDR3 totals 15 residues. Trimming removed 3 bases at V and 2 bases at J, with 14 bases between. The chain joins TRBV28 to TRBJ2-7; possible D gene TRBD1, 6 bases. The TCR sequence derives from a female patient aged 2-15 years who had a stem cell transplant for aplastic anemia, so the T cells may come from the graft donor. Specimen: PBMCs, mostly from graft donor cells, collected 180 days after TCRalphabeta/CD19-depleted stem cell transplant. The CDR3 bases are TGTGCCAGCAGTTTGGCCGGCAGGGGCACCTACGAGCAGTACTTC. This gives the protein CASSLAGRGTYEQYF.